The sequence of this TCR beta chain was determined in a study of blood T cell repertoires in COVID-19. Overall study: Nucleic acid was either cDNA or gDNA, and it came from T cells, B-cell-depleted T cells, or PBMCs.

The CDR3 totals 16 residues. Germline V CDR1 and CDR2: SGHTS, YDEGEE. V shed 1 base and J 5 bases; nucleotides not matched to a gene: 8. Original data processing: Estimates of nucleated cell counts were drawn from the amplification of reference gene primers. Sequencing was performed with immunoSEQ multiplex PCR; in TCRdb, only in-frame clones are kept and a portion is missing. The V and J calls and clone size were taken over from that table, and D and trimming were inferred from the DNA. The sample comprises roughly 180,000 clones, roughly 80% of which are singletons, and around 5.3% rests with the top ten. Residents of approximately 25 US areas, aged about 18 to 89 years, made up the participants. Grouping used clinical history reported by participants in a survey and questionnaire.

This chain joins TRBV5-8 and TRBJ2-2; 7 nucleotides match TRBD2. The sequence was obtained from a middle-aged woman with acute COVID-19. Sequencing input: PBMCs or T cells enriched from blood (not recorded which). CDR3 region: CASSLIAARGTGELFF. CDR3 sequence (DNA): TGTGCCAGCAGCTTGATCGCCGCGCGGGGGACCGGGGAGCTGTTTTTT. Supplemented by reference TRBV5-8 and TRBJ2-2, the full variable domain reads EAGVTQSPTHLIKTRGQQATLRCSPISGHTSVYWYQQALGLGLQFLLWYDEGEERNRGNFPPRFSGRQFPNYSSELNVNALELEDSALYLCASSLIAARGTGELFFGEGSRLTVL.